Given below is one T cell receptor beta chain in context. Its specificity is not known. Diagnoses were established using clinical symptoms, serum thyroxine and TRAb, thyroid ultrasound and orbital computed tomography. CDR1 is KGHDR, CDR2 SFDVKD, per germline. The CDR3 spans 14 residues. V trimming: 5 bases; J trimming: 3 bases; junction bases outside the gene matches: 4. TCR beta CDR3 regions were amplified from RNA transcripts. Initially, a first-round RT-PCR of the TCR CDR3 employed the HTBI primer set. Each CDR3 protein is one row after TCRdb ran MiXCR on the multiplex PCR reads. The data hold about 610,000 distinct CDR3 sequences, with around 15% observed a single time. This entry comes from a study of T cells in Graves' hyperthyroidism and ophthalmopathy. Broader study findings: Most thyroid clonotypes expanded above 0.001 were also detected in blood.

This chain connects TRBV24-1 to TRBJ2-7; 9 bases match TRBD2. The sequenced sample was blood. This TCR was recovered from a woman aged 40 to 50 with Graves' ophthalmopathy. CDR3: CATSVASGNYEQYF. In DNA, the CDR3 is TGTGCCACCAGTGTGGCTAGCGGGAACTACGAGCAGTACTTC.